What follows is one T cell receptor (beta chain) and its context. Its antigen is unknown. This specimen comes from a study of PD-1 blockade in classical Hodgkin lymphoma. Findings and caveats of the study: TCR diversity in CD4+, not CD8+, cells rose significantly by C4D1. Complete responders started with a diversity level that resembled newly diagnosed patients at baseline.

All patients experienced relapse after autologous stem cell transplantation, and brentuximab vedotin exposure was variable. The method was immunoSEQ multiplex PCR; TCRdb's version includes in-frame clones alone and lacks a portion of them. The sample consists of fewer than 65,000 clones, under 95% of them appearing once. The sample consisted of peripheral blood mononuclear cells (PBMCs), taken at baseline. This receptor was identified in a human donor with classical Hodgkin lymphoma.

DNA of the CDR3: TGTGCCAGCAGCTTGAATTACTCCTACGAGCAGTACTTC. This gives the protein CASSLNYSYEQYF. The chain recombines TRBV5-6 with TRBJ2-7; D is ambiguous. The V end lost 1 base, the J end lost 0 bases, and 5 bases lay between the germline ends. Per germline, CDR1 SGHDT and CDR2 YYEEEE. This CDR3 has 13 amino acids.